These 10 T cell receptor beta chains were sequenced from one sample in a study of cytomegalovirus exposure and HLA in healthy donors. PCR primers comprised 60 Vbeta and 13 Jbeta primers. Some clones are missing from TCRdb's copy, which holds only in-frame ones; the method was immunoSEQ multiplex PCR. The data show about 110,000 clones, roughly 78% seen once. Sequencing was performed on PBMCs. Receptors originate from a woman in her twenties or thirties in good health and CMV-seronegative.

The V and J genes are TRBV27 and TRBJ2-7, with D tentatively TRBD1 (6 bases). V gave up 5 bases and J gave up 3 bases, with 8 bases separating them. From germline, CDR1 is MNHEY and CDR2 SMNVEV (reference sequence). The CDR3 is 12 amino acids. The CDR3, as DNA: TGTGCCAGCAGTCTGGACAGCTACGAGCAGTACTTC. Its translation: CASSLDSYEQYF.

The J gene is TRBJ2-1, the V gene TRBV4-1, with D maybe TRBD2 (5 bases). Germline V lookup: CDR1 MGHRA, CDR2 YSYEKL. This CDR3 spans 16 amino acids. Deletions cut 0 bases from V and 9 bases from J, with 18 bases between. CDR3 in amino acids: CASSQDGGGEESEQFF. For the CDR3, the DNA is TGCGCCAGCAGCCAAGATGGCGGAGGAGAGGAGAGTGAGCAGTTCTTC.

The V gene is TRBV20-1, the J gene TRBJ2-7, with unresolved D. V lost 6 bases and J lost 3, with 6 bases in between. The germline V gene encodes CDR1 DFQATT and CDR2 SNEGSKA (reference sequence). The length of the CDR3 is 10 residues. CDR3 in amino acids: CSAQDYEQYF. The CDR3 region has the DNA TGCAGTGCCCAGGACTACGAGCAGTACTTC.

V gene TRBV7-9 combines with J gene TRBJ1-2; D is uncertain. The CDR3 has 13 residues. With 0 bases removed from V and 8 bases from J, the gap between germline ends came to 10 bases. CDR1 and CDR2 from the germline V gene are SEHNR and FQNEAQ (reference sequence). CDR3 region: CASSLAGSQGYTF. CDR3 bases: TGTGCCAGCAGCTTAGCGGGGAGTCAAGGCTACACCTTC.

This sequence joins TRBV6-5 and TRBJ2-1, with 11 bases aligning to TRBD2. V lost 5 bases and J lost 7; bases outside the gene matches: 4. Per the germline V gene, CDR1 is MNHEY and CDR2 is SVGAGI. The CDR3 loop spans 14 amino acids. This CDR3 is CASSLAGGLNEQFF. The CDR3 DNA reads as TGTGCCAGCAGTCTAGCGGGAGGTCTAAATGAGCAGTTCTTC.

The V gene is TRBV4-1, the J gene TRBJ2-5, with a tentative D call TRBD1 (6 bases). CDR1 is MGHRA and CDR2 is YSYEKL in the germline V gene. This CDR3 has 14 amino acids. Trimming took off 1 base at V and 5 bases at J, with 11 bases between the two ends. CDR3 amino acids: CASSQVSRGETQYF. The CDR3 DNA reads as TGCGCCAGCAGCCAAGTCTCTAGGGGGGAGACCCAGTACTTC.

The CDR3 loop is CASSITGTGGFVGNQPQHF. The CDR3 DNA reads TGTGCCAGTAGTATAACTGGGACAGGGGGTTTCGTTGGCAATCAGCCCCAGCATTTT. The V and J genes are TRBV19 and TRBJ1-5, with 11 bases that match TRBD1. The ends lost 2 bases at V and 2 bases at J; junction bases unmatched: 11. This CDR3 contains 19 residues. The germline CDR1 and CDR2 sequences are LNHDA and SQIVND (reference sequence).

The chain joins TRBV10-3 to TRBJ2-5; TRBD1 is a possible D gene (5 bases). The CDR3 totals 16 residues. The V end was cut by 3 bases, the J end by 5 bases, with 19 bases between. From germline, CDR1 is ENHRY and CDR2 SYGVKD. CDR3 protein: CAISESQGSIGETQYF. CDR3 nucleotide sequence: TGTGCCATCAGTGAAAGTCAGGGTAGTATCGGGGAGACCCAGTACTTC.

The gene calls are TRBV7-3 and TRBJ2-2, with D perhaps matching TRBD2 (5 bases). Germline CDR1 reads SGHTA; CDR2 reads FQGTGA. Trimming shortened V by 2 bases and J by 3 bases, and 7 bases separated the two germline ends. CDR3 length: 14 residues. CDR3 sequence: CASSLWTDTGELFF. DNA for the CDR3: TGTGCCAGCAGCTTATGGACTGACACCGGGGAGCTGTTTTTT.

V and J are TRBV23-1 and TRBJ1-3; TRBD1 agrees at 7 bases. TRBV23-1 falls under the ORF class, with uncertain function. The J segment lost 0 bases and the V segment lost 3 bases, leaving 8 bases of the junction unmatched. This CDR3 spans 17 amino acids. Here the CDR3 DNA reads TGCGCCAGCAGTCAGATTACAGGGGACATCTCTGGAAACACCATATATTTT. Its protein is CASSQITGDISGNTIYF.